The 23 T cell receptor beta chains below were found in one sample sequenced in a study of T-cell memory formation after mild COVID-19. Using its own MiXCR run on the 5' RACE reads, TCRdb lists one record per CDR3 protein. The repertoire holds approximately 260,000 distinct CDR3 sequences, with around 16% as singletons. Input material: PBMCs or a T cell subset sorted from them (not recorded which). These receptors all stem from a man between 18 and 35 years old who had mild COVID-19 (a few samples of this study predate the infection). Cell type and time point are not known.

The chain carries TRBV10-3 and TRBJ1-5; a possible D gene is TRBD1 (5 bases). The CDR3 loop spans 20 amino acids. Germline assignment: CDR1 ENHRY and CDR2 SYGVKD. The DNA for the CDR3 is TGTGTAGCTCAACGGGACGTCCCTGGTCCGCGGATATATAGCAATCAGCCCCAGCATTTT. As protein: CVAQRDVPGPRIYSNQPQHF.

This chain joins TRBV6-6 and TRBJ1-6, with D unclear. CDR3 length: 13 residues. CDR1 and CDR2 from the germline V gene are MNHNY and SVGAGI (reference sequence). V lost 10 bases and J 10 bases, leaving 17 bases between the germline ends. The CDR3 here is CATQTTFQSPLHF. The CDR3 region has the DNA TGTGCCACCCAAACAACGTTTCAATCACCCCTCCACTTT.

A few counts support this clonotype. The rearrangement uses TRBV29-1 and TRBJ2-5; possible D gene TRBD2, 7 bases. The CDR3 is made up of 14 amino acids. Per germline, CDR1 SQVTM and CDR2 ANQGSEA. V lost 4 bases, J lost 4 bases, and 16 bases lay in between. For the CDR3, the DNA is TGCAGCGTTGCTAGAGGGGGGGCCGGAGAGACCCAGTACTTC. Protein sequence: CSVARGGAGETQYF.

Worth noting for this clonotype: Given a much more abundant clone one base away, this may be a read error. V is TRBV4-3 and J is TRBJ1-4, with 8 bases aligning to TRBD1. The V gene end was trimmed by 5 bases and the J gene end by 0 bases; junction bases not matched to a gene: 23. The CDR3 covers 22 residues. Looked up from germline, CDR1 is LGHNA and CDR2 is YSLEER. DNA for the CDR3: TGCGCCAGCAGCGTGTACTGCCCAGGGGGCGCGCACCCACCTGCAACTAATGAAAAACTGTTTTTT. Its translation is CASSVYCPGGAHPPATNEKLFF.

J is TRBJ2-2 and V is TRBV6-2 or TRBV6-3, with no clear D. CDR1 MNHEY and CDR2 SVGEGT come from the germline V gene. The length of the CDR3 is 14 residues. In DNA form, the CDR3 reads TGTGTCTCGCCGAGGAGAACTTACACCGGGGAGCTGTTTTTT. It translates to CVSPRRTYTGELFF.

Only a few counts were recorded for this clonotype. The gene calls are TRBV20-1 and TRBJ1-2; D gene ambiguous. The CDR3 totals 12 residues. Germline-derived CDR1 and CDR2 are DFQATT and SNEGSKA (reference sequence). V was pared by 0 bases and J by 5 bases, with 7 bases between. CDR3 amino acids: CSARDRFYGYTF. The CDR3 region has the DNA TGCAGTGCTAGAGATCGTTTTTATGGCTACACCTTC.

This clonotype was seen at least ten times. This sequence joins TRBV4-3 and TRBJ1-1; no clear D gene. With 0 bases removed from V and 1 base from J, the gap between germline ends came to 6 bases. CDR3 size: 14 residues. Germline V gene sequence: CDR1 LGHNA, CDR2 YSLEER. Here the CDR3 reads CASSQDMGNTEAFF. Here the CDR3 DNA reads TGCGCCAGCAGCCAAGATATGGGGAACACTGAAGCTTTCTTT.

This clonotype showed up just a few times. The rearrangement uses TRBV6-4 and TRBJ2-3; maybe TRBD1 (5 bases). V was shortened by 5 bases and J by 1 base, with 13 bases between the two germline ends. This CDR3 contains 15 residues. Germline CDR1 and CDR2: MRHNA and SNTAGT. The DNA for the CDR3 is TGTGCCAGCAGTCCAGGGTACGGCGGCACAGATACGCAGTATTTT. Translation gives CASSPGYGGTDTQYF.

In this sample, this clonotype turned up a few times. V usage is TRBV7-9 and J usage is TRBJ2-5, with D perhaps given as TRBD1 or TRBD2 (6 bases each). Trimming cost V 8 bases and J 5 bases, with 15 bases left between them. CDR1 is SEHNR and CDR2 is FQNEAQ in the germline V gene (reference sequence). The CDR3 has 13 amino acids. The DNA for the CDR3 is TGTGCCAGCGCGCGGGACATTTGGGAGACCCAGTACTTC. It yields the protein CASARDIWETQYF.

This clonotype appeared a few times. The J gene is TRBJ2-7, the V gene TRBV5-1; D is ambiguous. Trimming shortened V by 3 bases and J by 0 bases, and 10 bases separated the two germline ends. The CDR3 is 14 amino acids. CDR1 SGHRS and CDR2 YFSETQ come from the germline V gene. CDR3 nucleotide sequence: TGCGCCAGCAGCTCAAGCTGGAGCTCCTACGAGCAGTACTTC. Amino acids: CASSSSWSSYEQYF.

The rearrangement joins TRBV4-3 to TRBJ1-1; 9 positions agree with TRBD1. V trimming: 4 bases; J trimming: 3 bases; junction bases outside the gene matches: 3. In germline, CDR1 is LGHNA, CDR2 YSLEER. The CDR3 runs 14 residues. The CDR3 sequence is CASSRNRGHTEAFF. The CDR3 DNA sequence: TGCGCCAGCAGCCGAAACAGGGGGCACACTGAAGCTTTCTTT.

The V and J genes are TRBV11-1 and TRBJ2-3; the match to TRBD1 covers 9 bases. Per the germline V gene, CDR1 is SGHAT and CDR2 is FQDESV (reference sequence). The V gene end was trimmed by 5 bases and the J gene end by 4 bases; junction bases not matched to a gene: 10. The CDR3 sequence is 16 residues long. CDR3 nucleotides: TGTGCCAGCAGCCCCACAGGGGGCAATCTTGCAGATACGCAGTATTTT. Translating it yields CASSPTGGNLADTQYF.

There are many counts of this clonotype. V and J are TRBV12-3 or TRBV12-4 and TRBJ2-2; 11 nucleotides line up with TRBD2. The CDR3 consists of 16 residues. The ends lost 5 bases at V and 4 bases at J; junction bases unmatched: 6. CDR3 in DNA: TGTGCCAGCAGTATGGCACTAGCGGGGGTCACCGGGGAGCTGTTTTTT. Encoded protein: CASSMALAGVTGELFF.

The chain carries TRBV6-2 or TRBV6-3 and TRBJ2-5; D gene ambiguous. Germline V gene sequence: CDR1 MNHEY, CDR2 SVGEGT. This CDR3 has 10 residues. Trimming pared 8 bases from V and 2 bases from J, leaving 3 bases between. CDR3 bases: TGTGCCAGCCAGCAAGAGACCCAGTACTTC. This sequence encodes CASQQETQYF.

Many counts were recorded for this clonotype. This chain uses TRBV7-2 with TRBJ2-5; 11 bases map to TRBD2. Losses at the gene ends were 0 bases for V and 2 bases for J; bases not matched to a gene: 2. The CDR3 totals 16 residues. Per germline, CDR1 SGHTA and CDR2 FQGNSA. The CDR3 bases are TGTGCCAGCAGCTTAGCCCCTAGCGGGGGGCAAGAGACCCAGTACTTC. It encodes CASSLAPSGGQETQYF. Complete variable domain (other parts from reference TRBV7-2 and TRBJ2-5): GAGVSQSPSNKVTEKGKDVELRCDPISGHTALYWYRQSLGQGLEFLIYFQGNSAPDKSGLPSDRFSAERTGGSVSTLTIQRTQQEDSAVYLCASSLAPSGGQETQYFGPGTRLLVL.

This clonotype turned up a few times. The CDR3 spells CASRIGTGSYEQYF. CDR3 bases: TGTGCCAGCAGAATTGGGACAGGGTCCTACGAGCAGTACTTC. This chain joins TRBV6-2 or TRBV6-3 and TRBJ2-7; TRBD1 matches at 9 bases. CDR3 length equals 14 residues. Looked up from germline, CDR1 is MNHEY and CDR2 is SVGEGT. V dropped 6 bases and J dropped 1; count of bases not matched to a gene: 4.

This clonotype was seen only a few times. The chain employs TRBV6-2 or TRBV6-3 and TRBJ2-7; possible D gene TRBD2, 5 bases. The germline gives CDR1 MNHEY, CDR2 SVGEGT. The V end was cut by 4 bases, the J end by 6 bases, with 22 bases between. CDR3 length: 16 residues. CDR3 protein: CASSLRGFGVQSEQYF. The CDR3 nucleotides read TGTGCCAGCAGTTTGAGAGGCTTCGGGGTTCAGAGCGAGCAGTACTTC.

The chain uses TRBV5-1 and TRBJ2-3; D unclear. V shed 4 bases and J shed 4 bases, with 10 bases lying between them. From germline, CDR1 is SGHRS and CDR2 YFSETQ. The CDR3 is 13 amino acids. Written as DNA, the CDR3 is TGCGCCAGCAGCGTGCTGCCCCCAGATACGCAGTATTTT. As protein: CASSVLPPDTQYF.

A few counts support this clonotype. The genes are TRBV4-1 and TRBJ2-2; D is unresolved. This CDR3 has 15 amino acids. V was clipped by 4 bases and J by 4 bases, with 13 bases between them. CDR1 and CDR2 from the germline V gene are MGHRA and YSYEKL. The CDR3 spells CASSLRTEPTGELFF. In DNA, the CDR3 is TGCGCCAGCAGCCTTCGGACGGAGCCCACCGGGGAGCTGTTTTTT.

The CDR3 coding sequence is TGCGCCAGCAGCTTGGCACAGGGGGCTGTGGACAATGAGCAGTTCTTC. This encodes CASSLAQGAVDNEQFF. J is TRBJ2-1 and V is TRBV5-1; 9 bases agree with TRBD1. Germline loops: CDR1 SGHRS, CDR2 YFSETQ. Trimming cost V 0 bases and J 5 bases; bases outside gene matches: 6. The CDR3 consists of 16 residues.

The table lists this clonotype with a few counts. The chain recombines TRBV28 with TRBJ1-5; tentative D call: TRBD1 (5 bases). This CDR3 spans 16 amino acids. Germline loops: CDR1 MDHEN, CDR2 SYDVKM. The V end lost 6 bases, the J end lost 0 bases, and 15 bases lay between the germline ends. CDR3 DNA: TGTGCCAGCAGCTCCACAGGTATATATAGCAATCAGCCCCAGCATTTT. Encoded protein: CASSSTGIYSNQPQHF.

The chain uses TRBV5-1 and TRBJ1-3; TRBD1 might be the D (5 bases). Germline lookup yields CDR1 SGHRS and CDR2 YFSETQ. The germline V and J ends were trimmed by 4 bases and 4 bases, with 18 bases remaining between them. The length of the CDR3 is 16 residues. In nucleotides, the CDR3 is TGCGCCAGCAGCCCCACAGGTCTCACATCCGGAAACACCATATATTTT. Its translation is CASSPTGLTSGNTIYF.

The rearrangement links TRBV5-1 to TRBJ2-7; TRBD2 matches 14 bases. The CDR3 is 16 residues long. The germline gives CDR1 SGHRS, CDR2 YFSETQ. The V gene end was trimmed by 0 bases and the J gene end by 1 base; junction bases not matched to a gene: 0. Here the CDR3 reads CASSLGTSGGSYEQYF. For the CDR3, the DNA is TGCGCCAGCAGCTTGGGGACTAGCGGGGGGTCCTACGAGCAGTACTTC.